Presented here are 11 T cell receptor beta chains from one specimen sequenced in a study of cytomegalovirus exposure and HLA in healthy donors (TCRdb year 2017). The library was obtained by the immunoSEQ multiplex PCR assay. For the multiplex PCR, a mixture combining 60 forward primers for TCR Vbeta segments and 13 reverse primers for TCR Jbeta segments was used. The table comes from immuneACCESS by way of TCRdb, which keeps in-frame sequences with V and J called. Part of the clones is missing from these tables; in studies checked, under half for an unresolved V gene and the rest for unknown reasons. The sample data list approximately 170,000 clones, and roughly 79% of these were observed just once. The ten top clones hold more than 6% of the sample. Sequenced input: PBMCs. These receptors all come from a woman aged 40 to 50 in good health and CMV-seropositive.

The rearrangement uses TRBV30 and TRBJ1-1; the D is unclear. The CDR3 consists of 13 residues. The V end was cut by 2 bases, the J end by 3 bases, with 10 bases between. The germline gives CDR1 GTSNPN, CDR2 SVGIG (reference sequence). The CDR3 spells CAWSLERDTEAFF. The CDR3 DNA reads TGTGCCTGGAGTCTGGAGAGGGACACTGAAGCTTTCTTT.

V gene TRBV7-9 combines with J gene TRBJ1-5; D unresolved. CDR3 length: 14 amino acids. The V gene's germline CDR1 is SEHNR and CDR2 FQNEAQ (reference sequence). Trimming cost V 5 bases and J 2 bases, with 10 bases left between them. The CDR3: CASSPARGNQPQHF. The CDR3 DNA follows: TGTGCCAGCAGCCCTGCACGGGGCAATCAGCCCCAGCATTTT.

The J gene is TRBJ2-1, the V gene TRBV6-1; 12 bases line up with TRBD2. The CDR3 totals 14 residues. V lost 3 bases, J lost 10 bases, and 4 bases stayed unmatched. Germline V gene sequence: CDR1 MNHNS, CDR2 SASEGT. The CDR3 loop reads CASSDLLAGGEQFF. CDR3 DNA sequence: TGTGCCAGCAGTGACCTCCTAGCGGGGGGGGAGCAGTTCTTC.

This chain connects TRBV7-9 to TRBJ2-2; D is possibly TRBD1 (6 bases). V gave up 7 bases and J gave up 3 bases, with 15 bases separating them. CDR1 is SEHNR, CDR2 FQNEAQ, per germline (reference sequence). The length of the CDR3 is 15 residues. As DNA, the CDR3 is TGTGCCAGCATCCAACAGGGATGGGACACCGGGGAGCTGTTTTTT. Amino acid sequence: CASIQQGWDTGELFF.

A word on this clone: The junction shows a germline mismatch at one end, possibly a read error. This same CDR3 is encoded by further DNA sequences in the sample. The chain employs TRBV13 and TRBJ1-6; 9 bases align to TRBD1. The germline V gene has CDR1 PRHDT and CDR2 FYEKMQ (reference sequence). The CDR3 is made up of 16 amino acids. The CDR3 region has the DNA TGTGCCAGCAGCTTTGGGACAGGGTCTTTAAATTCACCTCTCCACTTT. It specifies CASSFGTGSLNSPLHF.

This chain joins TRBV9 and TRBJ1-1; D not resolved. V was pared by 4 bases and J by 2 bases, with 15 bases between. The germline CDR1 and CDR2 sequences are SGDLS and YYNGEE. The length of the CDR3 is 15 residues. CDR3 loop: CASSPASRVNTEAFF. The CDR3 DNA is TGTGCCAGCAGCCCTGCGTCGCGGGTAAACACTGAAGCTTTCTTT.

This clone was detected a few times. V is TRBV11-2 and J is TRBJ2-1, with 14 bases identical to TRBD2. Germline trimming cut 4 bases from V and 5 bases from J; bases unmatched to any gene: 4. CDR1 and CDR2 from the germline V gene are SGHAT and FQNNGV. The CDR3 runs to 16 residues. The CDR3 nucleotides are TGTGCCAGCAGCTGGACGGGACTAGCGGGGGACAATGAGCAGTTCTTC. This encodes CASSWTGLAGDNEQFF.

V usage is TRBV5-1 and J usage is TRBJ2-3; 7 positions match TRBD2. The V gene end was trimmed by 4 bases and the J gene end by 3 bases; junction bases not matched to a gene: 11. CDR3 size: 16 residues. CDR1 is SGHRS and CDR2 is YFSETQ in the germline V gene. The CDR3 is CASSGLGLGNTDTQYF. The CDR3 DNA is TGCGCCAGCAGCGGGCTCGGACTAGGGAATACAGATACGCAGTATTTT.

The J gene is TRBJ1-1, the V gene TRBV6-6; unclear D gene. This CDR3 is built from 14 residues. Trimming stripped 7 bases from V and 0 bases from J, with 12 bases between. CDR1 and CDR2 (germline): MNHNY, SVGAGI (reference sequence). The CDR3, as DNA: TGTGCCAGCACTCAACAGATCATGAACACTGAAGCTTTCTTT. It translates to CASTQQIMNTEAFF.

The chain couples TRBV29-1 to TRBJ2-1, with 9 nucleotides matching TRBD2. V was pared by 7 bases and J by 6 bases, with 7 bases of the junction left unmatched. This CDR3 spans 13 amino acids. Germline lookup yields CDR1 SQVTM and CDR2 ANQGSEA. In DNA, the CDR3 is TGCAGCGCCGGGGGACTAGCTTTCAATGAGCAGTTCTTC. Its protein is CSAGGLAFNEQFF.

This chain uses TRBV30 with TRBJ2-7; D might be TRBD1 (6 bases). The V gene lost 5 bases and the J gene lost 2 bases, with 16 bases spanning the gap. Looked up from germline, CDR1 is GTSNPN and CDR2 is SVGIG (reference sequence). The CDR3 runs to 14 residues. The CDR3 nucleotides read TGTGCCTGGTTTTCCGGGACATCAACCTACGAGCAGTACTTC. It codes for CAWFSGTSTYEQYF. Drawing the rest from reference TRBV30 and TRBJ2-7, the complete variable domain is SQTIHQWPATLVQPVGSPLSLECTVEGTSNPNLYWYRQAAGRGLQLLFYSVGIGQISSEVPQNLSASRPQDRQFILSSKKLLLSDSGFYLCAWFSGTSTYEQYFGPGTRLTVT.